One sample yielded the 11 T cell receptor beta chains listed below, sequenced in a study of CD8 T cells in Susac syndrome. cDNA came from around 0.5 to 1 ug RNA primed by random hexamers. TCRdb re-called the immunoSEQ multiplex PCR reads through MiXCR, storing one row per CDR3 protein. The sample holds fewer than 150,000 distinct CDR3 sequences, about 90% seen once. The material sequenced was CD8+ T cells from PBMCs. The receptors stem from a human donor with multiple sclerosis.

The chain recombines TRBV13 with TRBJ2-1; D possibly corresponds to TRBD2 (6 bases). CDR1 and CDR2 from the germline V gene are PRHDT and FYEKMQ (reference sequence). V was shortened by 2 bases and J by 3 bases, with 11 bases between the two germline ends. The CDR3 sequence is 15 residues long. The CDR3: CASSLKAGGYNEQFF. The CDR3 nucleotides read TGTGCCAGCAGCTTAAAAGCGGGTGGCTACAATGAGCAGTTCTTC.

The rearrangement joins TRBV7-9 to TRBJ2-2, with TRBD1 as a possible D gene (5 bases). The CDR3 consists of 16 residues. V was trimmed by 0 bases and J by 7 bases, leaving 15 bases between them. CDR1 and CDR2 (germline): SEHNR, FQNEAQ (reference sequence). The CDR3 sequence: CASSLAQGPLDGELFF. The CDR3 DNA reads TGTGCCAGCAGCTTAGCCCAGGGTCCCCTTGACGGGGAGCTGTTTTTT.

The chain is built from TRBV5-4 and TRBJ1-1, with D uncertain. From germline, CDR1 is SGHNT and CDR2 YYREEE (reference sequence). The CDR3 spans 15 residues. V gave up 4 bases and J gave up 1 base, with 14 bases separating them. The CDR3 DNA reads as TGTGCCAGCAGCCCCCAGGTAGCTTGGAACACTGAAGCTTTCTTT. This translates into CASSPQVAWNTEAFF. The complete variable domain, with remaining parts taken from reference TRBV5-4 and TRBJ1-1, reads ETGVTQSPTHLIKTRGQQVTLRCSSQSGHNTVSWYQQALGQGPQFIFQYYREEENGRGNFPPRFSGLQFPNYSSELNVNALELDDSALYLCASSPQVAWNTEAFFGQGTRLTVV.

CDR3 region: CASSPLQVTGELFF. The CDR3 DNA reads TGTGCCAGCAGCCCCCTCCAGGTCACCGGGGAGCTGTTTTTT. The chain combines TRBV13 with TRBJ2-2; D is undetermined. V shed 5 bases and J shed 4 bases, with 11 bases lying between them. The CDR3 sequence is 14 residues long. Germline-derived CDR1 and CDR2 are PRHDT and FYEKMQ (reference sequence). Using reference TRBV13 and TRBJ2-2 for the parts outside the CDR3, the full variable domain is AAGVIQSPRHLIKEKRETATLKCYPIPRHDTVYWYQQGPGQDPQFLISFYEKMQSDKGSIPDRFSAQQFSDYHSELNMSSLELGDSALYFCASSPLQVTGELFFGEGSRLTVL.

The gene calls are TRBV29-1 and TRBJ1-1, with D hard to call. Trimming took off 2 bases at V and 1 base at J, with 5 bases between the two ends. Germline CDR1 and CDR2: SQVTM and ANQGSEA. The CDR3 spans 12 residues. The CDR3 protein is CSVEFQNTEAFF. CDR3 DNA: TGCAGCGTTGAATTTCAGAACACTGAAGCTTTCTTT. Using reference TRBV29-1 and TRBJ1-1 for the parts outside the CDR3, the full variable domain is SAVISQKPSRDICQRGTSLTIQCQVDSQVTMMFWYRQQPGQSLTLIATANQGSEATYESGFVIDKFPISRPNLTFSTLTVSNMSPEDSSIYLCSVEFQNTEAFFGQGTRLTVV.

The chain joins TRBV30 to TRBJ2-7; no reliable D call. The germline V gene has CDR1 GTSNPN and CDR2 SVGIG (reference sequence). Trimming shortened V by 6 bases and J by 5 bases, and 14 bases separated the two germline ends. The CDR3 loop spans 12 amino acids. The CDR3 sequence is CACQPTPDEQYF. In DNA form, the CDR3 reads TGTGCCTGCCAGCCTACCCCAGACGAGCAGTACTTC.

CDR3 DNA sequence: TGTGCCAGCAGCTTGACTAGCGGCCATGAGCAGTTCTTC. Protein: CASSLTSGHEQFF. V is TRBV13 and J is TRBJ2-1; 9 bases agree with TRBD2. Germline CDR1 reads PRHDT; CDR2 reads FYEKMQ (reference sequence). CDR3 length equals 13 residues. V lost 3 bases to trimming and J lost 8 bases; unmatched junction nucleotides: 2.

This clonotype was seen only once. The genes are TRBV28 and TRBJ2-7, with D perhaps matching TRBD1 (5 bases). This CDR3 is 14 amino acids long. Looked up from germline, CDR1 is MDHEN and CDR2 is SYDVKM. V was shortened by 5 bases and J by 5 bases, with 16 bases between the two germline ends. DNA of the CDR3: TGTGCCAGCAGTATCACCTCAGGGTACGACGAGCAGTACTTC. Amino acids: CASSITSGYDEQYF. Drawing the rest from reference TRBV28 and TRBJ2-7, the complete variable domain is DVKVTQSSRYLVKRTGEKVFLECVQDMDHENMFWYRQDPGLGLRLIYFSYDVKMKEKGDIPEGYSVSREKKERFSLILESASTNQTSMYLCASSITSGYDEQYFGPGTRLTVT.

This chain connects TRBV7-6 to TRBJ2-7; 7 bases map to TRBD2. The V and J ends lost 5 bases and 5 bases, in that order; junction bases with no gene match: 15. The CDR3 runs 16 residues. CDR1 is SGHVS, CDR2 FNYEAQ, per germline. The CDR3 region is CASSRRSGLGGDEQYF. The CDR3 DNA sequence: TGTGCCAGCAGCCGAAGGTCCGGACTAGGAGGGGACGAGCAGTACTTC.

The V and J genes are TRBV27 and TRBJ2-7, with D hard to call. This CDR3 has 12 amino acids. Deletions cut 5 bases from V and 3 bases from J, with 8 bases between. Germline V gene data show CDR1 as MNHEY and CDR2 as SMNVEV (reference sequence). CDR3 coding DNA: TGTGCCAGCAGTGACTTCAACTACGAGCAGTACTTC. It is translated as CASSDFNYEQYF.

The chain combines TRBV4-1 with TRBJ1-2, with D unresolved. Germline CDR1 is MGHRA and CDR2 is YSYEKL. Trimming removed 1 base at V and 8 bases at J, with 20 bases between. The CDR3 totals 16 residues. The CDR3 nucleotides read TGCGCCAGCAGCCAAGCTAGGGCATTTTACACGGAGGGCTACACCTTC. It is translated as CASSQARAFYTEGYTF.